This is a list of T cell receptor beta chains from one sample in a study of blood T cells in healthy people across ages. TCRdb reanalysed the 5' RACE reads using MiXCR and keeps one entry per CDR3 protein. This sample yields approximately 800,000 distinct CDR3 sequences, of which around 50% are seen a single time; 20% to 30% belongs to the top ten. Sequencing was done on a sample of blood. These receptors all stem from a man aged 35-49 years in good health. CDR3s include the opening cysteine and the closing phenylalanine or tryptophan. D genes are given only for firm matches.

v_gene: TRBV5-5; j_gene: TRBJ1-4; d_gene: .; CDR3aa: CASSLDGPQWEKLFF
v_gene: TRBV27; j_gene: TRBJ2-1; d_gene: TRBD1; CDR3aa: CASSLAGQGQYNEQFF
v_gene: TRBV20-1; j_gene: TRBJ2-5; d_gene: TRBD1; CDR3aa: CSARDRGLGETQYF
v_gene: TRBV6-5; j_gene: TRBJ1-5; d_gene: TRBD1; CDR3aa: CASSPGTGGNQPQHF
v_gene: TRBV3-1; j_gene: TRBJ2-1; d_gene: TRBD2; CDR3aa: CASSPSGGAGVEQFF
v_gene: TRBV28; j_gene: TRBJ2-7; d_gene: .; CDR3aa: CASSRVGSSYEQYF
v_gene: TRBV7-9; j_gene: TRBJ2-5; d_gene: .; CDR3aa: CASSLFLGQETQYF
v_gene: TRBV28; j_gene: .; d_gene: TRBD2; CDR3aa: CASRRQAGSGEQYF
v_gene: TRBV20-1; j_gene: TRBJ2-3; d_gene: .; CDR3aa: CSADLTDTQYF
v_gene: TRBV20-1; j_gene: TRBJ2-3; d_gene: TRBD1; CDR3aa: CSARFTGPGTGRTDTQYF
v_gene: TRBV10-3; j_gene: .; d_gene: TRBD1; CDR3aa: CAISEARQGLNYEQYF
v_gene: TRBV7-9; j_gene: TRBJ2-5; d_gene: TRBD1; CDR3aa: CASSSYSGTGGIIQYF
v_gene: TRBV11-3; j_gene: .; d_gene: .; CDR3aa: CASSPERFETQYF
v_gene: TRBV25-1; j_gene: TRBJ1-1; d_gene: TRBD1; CDR3aa: CASIPSDRVNFQAFF
v_gene: TRBV3-1; j_gene: TRBJ2-7; d_gene: TRBD2; CDR3aa: CASSQHAGTSYEQYF
v_gene: TRBV29-1; j_gene: TRBJ2-6; d_gene: TRBD1; CDR3aa: CSVERQGSGGANVRTF
v_gene: TRBV14; j_gene: TRBJ2-6; d_gene: TRBD1; CDR3aa: CASSQTGGAAGANVLTF
v_gene: TRBV6-5; j_gene: TRBJ1-2; d_gene: .; CDR3aa: CASKQANGYTF
v_gene: TRBV12-3/TRBV12-4; j_gene: TRBJ2-3; d_gene: .; CDR3aa: CASSLGGDPDTQYF
v_gene: TRBV9; j_gene: .; d_gene: .; CDR3aa: CASSKTVDVGSYNEQYF
v_gene: TRBV28; j_gene: .; d_gene: .; CDR3aa: CASSEVVTVAKNIQYF
v_gene: TRBV20-1; j_gene: TRBJ2-7; d_gene: TRBD1; CDR3aa: CSARSDRGFYEQYF